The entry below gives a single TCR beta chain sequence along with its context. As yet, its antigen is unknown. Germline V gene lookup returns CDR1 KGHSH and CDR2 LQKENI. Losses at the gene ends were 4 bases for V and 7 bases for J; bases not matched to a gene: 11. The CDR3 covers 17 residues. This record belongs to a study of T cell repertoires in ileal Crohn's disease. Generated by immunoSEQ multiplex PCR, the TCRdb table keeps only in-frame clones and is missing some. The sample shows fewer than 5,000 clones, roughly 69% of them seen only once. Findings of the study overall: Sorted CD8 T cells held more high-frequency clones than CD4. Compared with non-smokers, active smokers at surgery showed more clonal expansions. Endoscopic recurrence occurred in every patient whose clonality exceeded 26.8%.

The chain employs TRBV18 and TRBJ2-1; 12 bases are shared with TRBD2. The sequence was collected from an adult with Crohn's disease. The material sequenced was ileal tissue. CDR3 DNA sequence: TGTGCCAGCTCACGTTTGACTAGCGGGGGTGCTACTAATGAGCAGTTCTTC. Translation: CASSRLTSGGATNEQFF.